These 2 T cell receptor beta chains were sequenced from one sample in a study of PD-L1 blockade in urothelial cancer. The protocol was immunoSEQ multiplex PCR, while the TCRdb copy is restricted to in-frame clones and leaves out a portion. This sample has approximately 35,000 clones, with just over 35% found just once. Source: tumor tissue, taken before atezolizumab (anti-PD-L1) treatment. The receptors originated from a man between 60 and 75 years old with urothelial cancer.

The chain employs TRBV28 and TRBJ2-7; D could derive from TRBD1 or TRBD2 (6 bases each). Trimming stripped 6 bases from V and 5 bases from J, with 23 bases between. Germline V gene data show CDR1 as MDHEN and CDR2 as SYDVKM. The CDR3 contains 16 residues. This CDR3 is CASRGGLALRAHEQYF. The DNA of the CDR3 is TGTGCCAGCAGGGGGGGCTTGGCGTTACGAGCCCACGAGCAGTACTTC.

V gene TRBV30 combines with J gene TRBJ1-6; 8 nucleotides agree with TRBD1. The CDR3 sequence is 15 residues long. V shed 2 bases and J 6 bases; nucleotides not matched to a gene: 6. Germline V lookup: CDR1 GTSNPN, CDR2 SVGIG (reference sequence). CDR3 DNA: TGTGCCTGGAGTCGACAGGGGTCTGGTAATTCACCCCTCCACTTT. Its translation is CAWSRQGSGNSPLHF.